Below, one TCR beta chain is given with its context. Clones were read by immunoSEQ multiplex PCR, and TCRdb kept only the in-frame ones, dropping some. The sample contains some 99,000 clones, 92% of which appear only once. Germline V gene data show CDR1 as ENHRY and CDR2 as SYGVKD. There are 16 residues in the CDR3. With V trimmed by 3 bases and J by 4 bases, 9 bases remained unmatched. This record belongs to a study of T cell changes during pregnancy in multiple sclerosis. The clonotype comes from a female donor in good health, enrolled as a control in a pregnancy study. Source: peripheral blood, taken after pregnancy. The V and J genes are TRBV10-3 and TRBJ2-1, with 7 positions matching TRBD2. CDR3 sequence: CAISDINGRMYNEQFF. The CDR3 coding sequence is TGTGCCATCAGTGACATCAACGGGAGGATGTACAATGAGCAGTTCTTC.